The TCR beta chain described here comes from a study of cytomegalovirus exposure and HLA in healthy donors. Whole-study findings and limits: The study flagged some 170 TCR beta chains as cytomegalovirus-associated.

Notes on this clone: Its antigen is unidentified.

Germline CDR1 SEHNR, CDR2 FQNEAQ (reference sequence). Trimming took 5 bases from V and 6 from J, leaving 13 bases between them. The CDR3 spans 13 residues. PCR used 60 Vbeta primers and 13 Jbeta primers. TCRdb's table, derived via immunoSEQ multiplex PCR, lists solely in-frame clones and lacks some. The repertoire table contains over 100,000 clones. The chain employs TRBV7-9 and TRBJ1-1; perhaps TRBD1 as D (5 bases). Specimen: PBMCs. This clonotype was sampled from a man in his late teens or twenties in good health and CMV-seronegative. The CDR3: CASSLGRGAEAFF. In DNA form, the CDR3 reads TGTGCCAGCAGCCTGGGGCGGGGCGCTGAAGCTTTCTTT.